The clone carrying this T cell receptor (beta chain) was observed a few times. Its antigen is undetermined. This entry comes from a study of T-cell reconstitution after alpha-beta-depleted transplantation in children. Findings of the study overall: TCRbeta diversity was high at day 60 in some patients (a result of surviving recipient T cells and thymic progenitors).

The germline CDR1 and CDR2 sequences are SGHRS and YFSETQ. The V and J ends lost 5 bases and 2 bases respectively, with 14 bases between them. The CDR3 spans 14 residues. Library preparation (for TCRbeta) was performed with unique molecular identifiers. TCRdb fed the PCR reads into MiXCR, producing one record per CDR3 protein. The sample consists of about 130,000 distinct CDR3 sequences, 8.5% to 10% of them appearing once. The V call is TRBV5-1, the J call TRBJ2-7; TRBD1 or TRBD2 may be the D gene (5 bases each). The sequences come from PBMCs, mostly from graft donor cells, collected 180 days after TCRalphabeta/CD19-depleted stem cell transplant. The receptor's source is a girl in the first two years of life who had a stem cell transplant for combined immunodeficiency, so the T cells may come from the graft donor. The CDR3 DNA sequence: TGCGCCAGCAGGCCCGGGACCGAGACCTACGAGCAGTACTTC. Translation: CASRPGTETYEQYF. The whole variable domain, remainder taken from reference TRBV5-1 and TRBJ2-7, is KAGVTQTPRYLIKTRGQQVTLSCSPISGHRSVSWYQQTPGQGLQFLFEYFSETQRNKGNFPGRFSGRQFSNSRSEMNVSTLELGDSALYLCASRPGTETYEQYFGPGTRLTVT.